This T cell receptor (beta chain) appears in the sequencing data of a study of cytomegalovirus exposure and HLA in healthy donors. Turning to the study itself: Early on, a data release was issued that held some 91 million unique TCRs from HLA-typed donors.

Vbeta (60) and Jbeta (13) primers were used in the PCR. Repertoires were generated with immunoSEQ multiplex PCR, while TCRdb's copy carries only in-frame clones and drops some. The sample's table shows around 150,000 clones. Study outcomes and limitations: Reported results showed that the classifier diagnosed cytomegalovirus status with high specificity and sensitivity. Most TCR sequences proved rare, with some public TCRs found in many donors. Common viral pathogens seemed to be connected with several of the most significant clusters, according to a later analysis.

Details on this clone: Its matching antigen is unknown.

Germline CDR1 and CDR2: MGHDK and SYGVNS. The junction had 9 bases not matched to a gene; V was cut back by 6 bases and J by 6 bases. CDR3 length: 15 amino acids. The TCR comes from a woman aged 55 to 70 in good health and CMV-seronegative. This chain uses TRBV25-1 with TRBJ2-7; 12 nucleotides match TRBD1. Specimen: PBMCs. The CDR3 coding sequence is TGTGCCAGCAGGGGGGACAGGGGGCGACTTAGCGAGCAGTACTTC. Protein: CASRGDRGRLSEQYF.